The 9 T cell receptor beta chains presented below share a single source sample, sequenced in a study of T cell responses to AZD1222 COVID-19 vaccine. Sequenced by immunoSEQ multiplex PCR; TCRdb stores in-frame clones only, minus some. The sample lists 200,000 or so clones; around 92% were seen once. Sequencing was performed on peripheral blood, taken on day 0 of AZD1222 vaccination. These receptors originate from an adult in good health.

CDR3 in amino acids: CASSQGQGASYGYTF. DNA for the CDR3: TGTGCCAGCAGCCAGGGACAGGGGGCGAGCTATGGCTACACCTTC. This rearrangement joins TRBV3-1 (or the pseudogene TRBV3-2) to TRBJ1-2; 12 positions agree with TRBD1. The length of the CDR3 is 15 residues. Germline CDR1 and CDR2: LGHDT and YNNKEL (reference sequence). After removal of 3 bases from V and 4 bases from J, the junction contained 3 bases not matched to a gene.

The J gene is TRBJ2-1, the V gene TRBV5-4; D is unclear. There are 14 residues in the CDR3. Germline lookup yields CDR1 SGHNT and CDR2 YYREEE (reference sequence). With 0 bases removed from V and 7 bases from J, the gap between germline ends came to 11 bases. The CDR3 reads CASSLADFRNEQFF. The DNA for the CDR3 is TGTGCCAGCAGCTTGGCCGATTTTAGGAATGAGCAGTTCTTC.

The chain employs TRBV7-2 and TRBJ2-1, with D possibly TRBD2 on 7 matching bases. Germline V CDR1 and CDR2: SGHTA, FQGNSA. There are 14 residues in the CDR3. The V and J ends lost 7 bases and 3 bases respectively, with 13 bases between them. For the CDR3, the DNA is TGTGCCAGCACTAGGGGGGGAAGCTACAATGAGCAGTTCTTC. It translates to CASTRGGSYNEQFF.

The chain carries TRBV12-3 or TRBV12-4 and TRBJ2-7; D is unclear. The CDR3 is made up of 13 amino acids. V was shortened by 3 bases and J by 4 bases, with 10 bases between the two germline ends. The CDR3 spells CASSLGTMYEQYF. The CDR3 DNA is TGTGCCAGCAGTTTGGGTACTATGTACGAGCAGTACTTC.

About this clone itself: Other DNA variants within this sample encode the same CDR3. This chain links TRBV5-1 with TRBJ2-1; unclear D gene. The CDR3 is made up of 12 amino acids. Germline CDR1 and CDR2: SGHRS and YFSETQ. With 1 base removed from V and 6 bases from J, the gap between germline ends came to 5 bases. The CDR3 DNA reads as TGCGCCAGCAGCTTGCCTGGCAATGAGCAGTTCTTC. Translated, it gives CASSLPGNEQFF. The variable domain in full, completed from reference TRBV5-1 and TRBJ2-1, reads KAGVTQTPRYLIKTRGQQVTLSCSPISGHRSVSWYQQTPGQGLQFLFEYFSETQRNKGNFPGRFSGRQFSNSRSEMNVSTLELGDSALYLCASSLPGNEQFFGPGTRLTVL.

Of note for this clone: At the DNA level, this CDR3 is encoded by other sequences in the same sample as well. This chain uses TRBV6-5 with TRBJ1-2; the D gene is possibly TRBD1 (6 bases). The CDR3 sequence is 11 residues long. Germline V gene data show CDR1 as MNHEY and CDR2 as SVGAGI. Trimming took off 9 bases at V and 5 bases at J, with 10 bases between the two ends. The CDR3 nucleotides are TGTGCCAGTACCAGGGGTTATGGCTACACCTTC. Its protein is CASTRGYGYTF.

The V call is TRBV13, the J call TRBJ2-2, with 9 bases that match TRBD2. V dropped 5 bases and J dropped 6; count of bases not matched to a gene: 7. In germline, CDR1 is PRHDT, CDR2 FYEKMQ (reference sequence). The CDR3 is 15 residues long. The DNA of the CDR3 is TGTGCCAGCAGCCCTAGCGGGATTGACTCCGGGGAGCTGTTTTTT. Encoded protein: CASSPSGIDSGELFF.

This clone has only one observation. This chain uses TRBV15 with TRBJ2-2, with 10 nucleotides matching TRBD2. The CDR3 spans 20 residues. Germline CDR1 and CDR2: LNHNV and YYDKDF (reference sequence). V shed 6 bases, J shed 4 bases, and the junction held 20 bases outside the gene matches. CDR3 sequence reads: CATSLGGLASERGGTGELFF. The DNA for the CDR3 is TGTGCCACCAGTCTTGGGGGACTAGCGTCGGAGCGAGGAGGCACCGGGGAGCTGTTTTTT. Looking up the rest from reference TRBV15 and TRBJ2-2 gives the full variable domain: DAMVIQNPRYQVTQFGKPVTLSCSQTLNHNVMYWYQQKSSQAPKLLFHYYDKDFNNEADTPDNFQSRRPNTSFCFLDIRSPGLGDTAMYLCATSLGGLASERGGTGELFFGEGSRLTVL.

The CDR3 loop reads CASSSPMGQSSGNTIYF. The CDR3 coding sequence is TGTGCCAGCAGCTCCCCTATGGGACAAAGCTCTGGAAACACCATATATTTT. The V gene is TRBV5-4, the J gene TRBJ1-3; possibly TRBD1 for D (6 bases). Germline lookup yields CDR1 SGHNT and CDR2 YYREEE (reference sequence). CDR3 length: 17 amino acids. Between the trimmed V and J ends, which lost 3 bases and 0 bases, there was a span of 16 bases.